This TCR beta chain stems from a study of spatial heterogeneity in lung cancer. Whole-study findings and limits: Blood showed ubiquitous tumor TCRs more often at resection than at routine follow-up.

Germline V CDR1 and CDR2: MGHRA, YSYEKL. The CDR3 length is 18 residues. V lost 5 bases to trimming and J lost 8 bases; unmatched junction nucleotides: 18. As to time point: sample taken at primary tumor resection. TCRdb re-derived calls from the 5' RACE reads in MiXCR, one entry per CDR3 protein. The table has just over 75,000 distinct CDR3 sequences, about 8% seen once. This clonotype showed up many times. Antigen: not known. This material consisted of PBMCs, taken at surgery. The genes are TRBV4-1 and TRBJ2-1, with 10 bases that match TRBD1. This receptor was taken from a male donor with early-stage non-small cell lung cancer. The DNA for the CDR3 is TGCGCCAGCAGCGGAAGGTGGGGGCGGACAGGGGGTAAGGATGAGCAGTTCTTC. Encoded protein: CASSGRWGRTGGKDEQFF.